The sequence of this T cell receptor beta chain was determined in a study of patients and donors after allogeneic stem cell transplantation. This clonotype showed up just a few times. TCRdb used MiXCR to reprocess the RT-PCR reads, holding one entry per CDR3 protein. The sample contains a few hundred thousand distinct CDR3 sequences, 14% of which appear only once. Sequences were obtained from blood, either unsorted or a sorted T cell fraction (not recorded which). The receptor's source is a human donor who was either an allogeneic HSCT recipient or a stem cell or donor lymphocyte infusion donor (not recorded which). It is not recorded whose cells these are; they may come from a transplant donor.

In nucleotides, the CDR3 is TGTGCCAGCTCACCACCCAGGGGCTTTGGAGAGACCCAGTACTTC. It yields the protein CASSPPRGFGETQYF. The genes are TRBV18 and TRBJ2-5, with D possibly TRBD1 on 6 matching bases. Germline-derived CDR1 and CDR2 are KGHSH and LQKENI. This CDR3 is 15 amino acids long. Trimming took off 0 bases at V and 4 bases at J, with 12 bases between the two ends.